Each of the 2 T cell receptor beta chains below was sequenced from the same sample in a study of CD8+CD57+ T cells in acquired aplastic anemia. Genomic DNA provided the template from which TCR beta VDJ and CDR3 profiles were obtained. In TCRdb, the reads were re-called with MiXCR into one record per CDR3 protein. The repertoire holds around 430,000 distinct CDR3 sequences, around a third seen once, with roughly 0.89% in the top ten. Those patients picked for sequencing had displayed CD8+CD57+ cell expansion on flow cytometry. The sequenced sample consisted of sorted CD4+, CD8+, or CD8+CD57+ T cells (not recorded which) from PBMCs. The source is a human donor with aplastic anemia.

This clonotype was recorded a few times. The chain joins TRBV4-3 to TRBJ2-7; D gene ambiguous. CDR1 and CDR2 from the germline V gene are LGHNA and YSLEER. V lost 1 base and J lost 4, with 8 bases in between. This CDR3 is built from 13 residues. The CDR3 DNA is TGCGCCAGCAGCCAAGGCCTAGTTTACGAGCAGTACTTC. Its protein product is CASSQGLVYEQYF.

This chain connects TRBV20-1 to TRBJ1-1; TRBD1 might be the D (6 bases). The V gene's germline CDR1 is DFQATT and CDR2 SNEGSKA (reference sequence). The V end lost 4 bases, the J end lost 4 bases, and 13 bases lay between the germline ends. The CDR3 is made up of 13 amino acids. As DNA, the CDR3 is TGCAGTGCTACCCGGACAGCAATCACTGAAGCTTTCTTT. This encodes CSATRTAITEAFF.